The rows below give T cell receptor beta chains drawn from one sample of a study of T cells after yellow fever vaccination. Using its own MiXCR run on the 5' RACE reads, TCRdb lists one record per CDR3 protein. The data hold under 700,000 distinct CDR3 sequences, with around 16% observed a single time. Sequences were derived from PBMCs, sampled around 5 days after the first yellow fever vaccination. The receptors were sampled from a man between 18 and 29 years old who received the YFV17D yellow fever vaccine. Each CDR3 is given without its conserved first and last residue.

V gene,CDR3 protein
TRBV6-1,ASRPPGLAFYTQY
TRBV18,ASSLRTGEGYT
TRBV2,ASRGTGNTIY
TRBV6-5,ASSYSPDRGYNEQF
TRBV6-5,ASSYSIDLSQHNEKLF
TRBV4-3,ASSGTSGATDTQY
TRBV11-1,ASSLDPRGTSGYTDTQY
TRBV24-1,ATSRTFRNTIY
TRBV9,ASSAQGSSYNEQF
TRBV6-5,ASSLGQNSGNTIY